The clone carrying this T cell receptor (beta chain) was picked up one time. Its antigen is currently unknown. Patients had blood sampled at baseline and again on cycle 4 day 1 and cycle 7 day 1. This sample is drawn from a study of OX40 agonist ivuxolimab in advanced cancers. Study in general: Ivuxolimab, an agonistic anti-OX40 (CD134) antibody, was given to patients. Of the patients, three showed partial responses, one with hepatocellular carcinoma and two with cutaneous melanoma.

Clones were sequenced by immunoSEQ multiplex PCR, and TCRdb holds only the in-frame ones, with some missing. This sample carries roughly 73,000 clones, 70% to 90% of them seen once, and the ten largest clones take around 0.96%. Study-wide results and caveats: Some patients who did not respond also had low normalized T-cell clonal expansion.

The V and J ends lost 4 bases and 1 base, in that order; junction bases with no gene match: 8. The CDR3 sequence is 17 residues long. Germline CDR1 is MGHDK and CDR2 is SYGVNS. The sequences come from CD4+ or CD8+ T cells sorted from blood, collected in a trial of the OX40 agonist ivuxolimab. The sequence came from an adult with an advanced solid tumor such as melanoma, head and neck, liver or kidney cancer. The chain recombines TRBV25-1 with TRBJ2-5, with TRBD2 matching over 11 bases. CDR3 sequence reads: CASSGDGTSGIQETQYF. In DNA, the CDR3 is TGTGCCAGCAGTGGGGACGGGACTAGCGGAATCCAAGAGACCCAGTACTTC.